This T cell receptor beta chain was recorded in a study of blood T cell repertoires in COVID-19. Study details: Both acute and convalescent COVID-19 samples were obtained from the United States, Italy and Spain. PBMCs, B-cell-depleted T cells, or T cells were the source of the cDNA or gDNA that made up the material.

This clone occurred once. Data came from immunoSEQ multiplex PCR; TCRdb stores just in-frame clones and leaves some out. This table holds approximately 240,000 clones, 84% found once. V lost 5 bases, J lost 2 bases, and 8 bases lay in between. CDR3 size: 13 residues. The germline V gene encodes CDR1 SNHLY and CDR2 FYNNEI. The chain links TRBV2 to TRBJ2-3; D remains ambiguous. This TCR was recovered from a man aged 50-59 years with acute or convalescent COVID-19. Sample: peripheral blood. The CDR3 sequence is CASSPYITDTQYF. The CDR3 bases are TGTGCCAGCAGTCCCTATATCACAGATACGCAGTATTTT.